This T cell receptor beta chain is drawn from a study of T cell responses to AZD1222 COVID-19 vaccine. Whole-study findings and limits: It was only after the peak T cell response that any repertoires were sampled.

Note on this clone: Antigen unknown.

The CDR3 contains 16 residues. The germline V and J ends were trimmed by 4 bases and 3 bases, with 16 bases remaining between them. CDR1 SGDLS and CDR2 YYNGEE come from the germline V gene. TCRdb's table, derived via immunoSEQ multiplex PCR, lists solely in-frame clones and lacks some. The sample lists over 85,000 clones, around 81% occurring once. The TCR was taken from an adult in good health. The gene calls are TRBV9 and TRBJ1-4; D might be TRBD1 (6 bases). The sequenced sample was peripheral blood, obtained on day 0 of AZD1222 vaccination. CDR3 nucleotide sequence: TGTGCCAGCAGCCAGGGGTGGTCGTCGGCTAATGAAAAACTGTTTTTT. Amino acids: CASSQGWSSANEKLFF.